This is a list of T cell receptor beta chains from one sample in a study of PD-L1 blockade in urothelial cancer. Sequencing used immunoSEQ multiplex PCR; TCRdb keeps in-frame clones, though not all of them. Here the sample spans over 65,000 clones, about nine tenths being singletons. Sequencing used PBMCs, obtained around atezolizumab (anti-PD-L1) treatment. These receptor sequences come from a man between 65 and 85 years old with urothelial cancer. The conserved cysteine and the conserved F or W are not part of the CDR3 here.

V gene: TRBV5-4
J gene: TRBJ2-7
CDR3 protein: ASSLTGAYEQY

V gene: TRBV19
J gene: TRBJ2-5
CDR3 protein: ASSISRVGTQY

V gene: TRBV6-1
J gene: .
CDR3 protein: ASSEGLAGGYEQY

V gene: TRBV30
J gene: TRBJ2-1
CDR3 protein: AGGRTSGYNEQF

V gene: TRBV6-1
J gene: TRBJ2-7
CDR3 protein: ASSGRTGLPYEQY

V gene: TRBV9
J gene: TRBJ1-5
CDR3 protein: ASSPRGEGQPQH

V gene: TRBV21-1
J gene: TRBJ2-2
CDR3 protein: ARGVNTGELF

V gene: TRBV12-5
J gene: TRBJ2-3
CDR3 protein: ASGPGMGRGLDTQY

V gene: TRBV2
J gene: TRBJ2-7
CDR3 protein: ATSTSSYEQY

V gene: TRBV28
J gene: TRBJ1-4
CDR3 protein: ASSMPGQLF

V gene: TRBV10-3
J gene: TRBJ1-4
CDR3 protein: AIKPGTNEKLF

V gene: TRBV18
J gene: TRBJ1-1
CDR3 protein: ASSPGQSHTEAF

V gene: TRBV27
J gene: TRBJ2-7
CDR3 protein: ASTPAVSSGRANEQY